The T cell receptor (beta chain) described here comes from a study of blood T cell repertoires in COVID-19. At the level of the study: T cells, B-cell-depleted T cells, or PBMCs supplied cDNA or gDNA.

Original methodology: Reference gene primer amplification in the assay estimated nucleated cell counts. Sequencing used immunoSEQ multiplex PCR; TCRdb keeps in-frame clones, though not all of them. V and J calls and clone size are those listed in that table; D and trimming were worked out from the DNA. There are 90,000 to 150,000 clones in the sample; roughly nine tenths occur only once, and approximately 7.2% lies in the top ten. This CDR3 has 16 amino acids. Per the germline V gene, CDR1 is MDHEN and CDR2 is SYDVKM. Trimming removed 1 base from V and 4 bases from J; junction bases left unmatched: 7.

The sequenced sample consisted of peripheral blood. The sequence was obtained from a man in his sixties or seventies who had recovered from COVID-19. The genes are TRBV28 and TRBJ2-5; 9 bases match TRBD1. The CDR3 nucleotides read TGTGCCAGCAGTTTATTAGGGACAGGGAAGCCAGAGACCCAGTACTTC. This sequence encodes CASSLLGTGKPETQYF.